Listed below are T cell receptor beta chains from one sample, sequenced in a study of tumor-infiltrating lymphocytes in primary liver carcinoma. TCRdb analysed the multiplex PCR reads with MiXCR anew, one entry per CDR3 protein. The data hold about 99,000 distinct CDR3 sequences, with over 55% observed a single time. The sequenced sample was liver tumor tissue from sampling region 5. The receptors were gathered from a woman in her fifties or sixties with primary liver carcinoma and hepatitis B virus infection. The CDR3 runs from the conserved cysteine through the conserved F or W. A D gene is named only where the DNA matches it firmly. Size tells how often a clone was seen (once, few, many) or the class of an expanded clone, and some rows leave it out.

d_call j_call v_call clone_size cdr3_nt cdr3_aa
TRBD2 TRBJ2-3 TRBV11-2 - TGTGCCAGTAGGCCCTCTGCGACTAGCATGGATACGCAGTATTTT CASRPSATSMDTQYF
TRBD2 TRBJ2-7 TRBV6-1 many TGTGCCAGCAGACGACTAGCGGGAGGCTACGAGCAGTACTTC CASRRLAGGYEQYF
TRBD2 TRBJ2-7 TRBV14 once TGTGCCAGCAGCCCTAGACTAGCGGACGAGCAGTACTTC CASSPRLADEQYF
TRBD2 TRBJ2-7 TRBV4-1 - TGCGCCAGCAGCCAAGATTTGATTAGCGGGAGGGTATACGAGCAGCACTTC CASSQDLISGRVYEQHF
TRBD2 TRBJ2-1 TRBV11-2 once TGTGCCAGCAGCTGGGCTAGCGGGTTTAGCAACGAACAGTTCTTC CASSWASGFSNEQFF
TRBD2 TRBJ2-7 TRBV11-2 - TGCGCATGCAGCCCAAGCGGGACGGGTGCCGAGCAGTACTTC CACSPSGTGAEQYF
TRBD2 TRBJ2-2 TRBV11-2 - TGTGCCAGCAGCCTTCCGCAAGGACCGAGCGGGGAGTTGTTTTTT CASSLPQGPSGELFF
- TRBJ1-1 TRBV4-2 many TGTGCCAGCAGCCAAGACAGCTACACTGAAGCTTTCTTT CASSQDSYTEAFF
TRBD1 TRBJ2-7 TRBV28 - TGTGCCAGCAGAATAGGGGGAGGACAGGGGGCGTACGAGCAGTACTTC CASRIGGGQGAYEQYF
- TRBJ1-1 TRBV6-5 - TGTGTCAGCAGTAGTGGAGGGGCCCAGGGTTGGATTGAAGCTTTCTTT CVSSSGGAQGWIEAFF
- TRBJ1-1 TRBV29-1 once TGCAGCGCCCGGGCCCGGGGAGACACTGAAGCTTTCTTT CSARARGDTEAFF
- TRBJ2-5 TRBV10-3 few TGTGCCATCAGTGAAACCCCTGAAGAGACCCGGTACTTC CAISETPEETRYF
- TRBJ2-1 TRBV6-1 - TGCGCCAGCAGGGAACAGGGACACGACTCCTTCAATGAGCAGTTCTTC CASREQGHDSFNEQFF
- TRBJ2-6 TRBV6-5 - TGTGCCATCAGTCAAACAACCTCTGGGGCCAACGTCCTGGCTTTC CAISQTTSGANVLAF
- TRBJ1-4 TRBV4-2 - TGTGCCAGCAGCCAAGATTTGGGGTGGGTTGGTAGACTGTTTTTT CASSQDLGWVGRLFF
TRBD1 TRBJ1-1 TRBV12-3/TRBV12-4 - TGTGCCAACAGTTTAGGACAGGGGGCGATGGCTATCTTT CANSLGQGAMAIF
- TRBJ2-3 TRBV11-2 - TGTGTCAGCAGCCACACAGATACGCAGTATTTT CVSSHTDTQYF
- TRBJ2-5 TRBV18 - TGTGCCAGCCCACCACCGTCGCAGGGGAGGGAGACCCAGTACTTC CASPPPSQGRETQYF
- TRBJ1-5 TRBV12-3/TRBV12-4 once TGTGCCAGCAGTTTAGGGGAGAATCAGTGCCAGCATTTT CASSLGENQCQHF
- TRBJ2-3 TRBV7-9 - TGTGACAGCAGCTTATCTGCATCTAGCACAGATACGCAGTATTTT CDSSLSASSTDTQYF
TRBD2 TRBJ2-1 TRBV12-3/TRBV12-4 many TGTGCCAGCAGTTTAGAGGCAGGGCCGGGACTAGCGTACAATGAGCAGTTCTTC CASSLEAGPGLAYNEQFF
TRBD2 TRBJ2-3 TRBV11-3 - TGTGGCAACAGGCTAGCGGATGGCACAGATACGCAGTATTTT CGNRLADGTDTQYF
- TRBJ2-1 TRBV11-2 - TGTGCCAGCAGCCTACTAGGGACGGGGGCCTACAATGTGCAGTTCTTC CASSLLGTGAYNVQFF
- TRBJ2-1 TRBV30 few TGTACCTGGAGTGTAGGTAGGGCTGCCATCGATGAGCAGTTCTTC CTWSVGRAAIDEQFF
TRBD2 TRBJ2-7 TRBV4-1 - TGCGCCAGCAGCCAACCGGGAGGATACGAGCAGTACTTC CASSQPGGYEQYF
TRBD2 TRBJ2-7 TRBV19 once TGTGCCAGTAATATTAGCGGGTCTAACTATGAGCAGTACTTC CASNISGSNYEQYF
- TRBJ1-1 TRBV5-4 - TGTGCCAGCAGTTTGGAGCTGGTGAACACTGATGCTTTCTTT CASSLELVNTDAFF
- TRBJ2-7 TRBV4-1 - TGCGCCAACAGCCAAGATAGGGAGACAAGACTTTACGAGCAGTACTTC CANSQDRETRLYEQYF
- TRBJ1-4 TRBV6-5 - TGTGCCAGCTGTCTCCGGGCTCCTAATGAAAAACTGTTTTTT CASCLRAPNEKLFF
TRBD2 TRBJ2-7 TRBV5-6 medium-sized TGTGCCAGCAGCTCCCGGATAGCGGGCTCCTACGAGCAGTACTTC CASSSRIAGSYEQYF
- TRBJ1-1 TRBV29-1 - TGCATCACTGATTCGGACACTGAAGCCTTCTTT CITDSDTEAFF
TRBD2 TRBJ2-3 TRBV11-2 medium-sized TGTGCCAGCAGAGATGGGCCTAGCGGGAGGCGGGATACGCAGTATTTT CASRDGPSGRRDTQYF
TRBD1 TRBJ1-1 TRBV10-2 few TGCGCCAGCAGTGAGTCGCCAAAGGGGGCGAACACTGAAGCTTTCTTT CASSESPKGANTEAFF
- TRBJ1-1 TRBV11-2 - TGTGCCAGCAAAGTCACAGGGAACACTGAAGCTTTCTTT CASKVTGNTEAFF
- TRBJ2-2 TRBV6-2/TRBV6-3 - TGTGCTAACAGTTACTCGAGTTTTCGGACAGATAACACCGGGGAACTGTTTTTT CANSYSSFRTDNTGELFF
- TRBJ1-2 TRBV29-1 - TGCAGCGTTGGTTTCACCGGTGATGGCTACACCTTC CSVGFTGDGYTF
- TRBJ2-3 TRBV5-4 - TGTGCCAGCAGCACCTCGGCCGCCGATACGCAGTATTTT CASSTSAADTQYF
- TRBJ2-2 TRBV29-1 many TGCAGCGGGGGACACCCAGACACCGGGGAGCTGTTTTTT CSGGHPDTGELFF
- TRBJ2-7 TRBV6-1 - TGTGCCAGTAGTTTAGAAGGGACGGGCCCCTACGAGCAGTACTTC CASSLEGTGPYEQYF
TRBD1 TRBJ1-1 TRBV6-5 many TGTGCCAGCAGTATCCGACAGGGGGGGGACACTGAAGCTTTCTTT CASSIRQGGDTEAFF
- TRBJ1-1 TRBV2 - TGTGCCAGCAGGGGGTTTCGGCTTCGGGACACTGAAGCTTTCTTT CASRGFRLRDTEAFF
TRBD2 TRBJ2-1 TRBV11-1 - TGTGCCAACACGGGCCCCCATATAGCGGGAAATGGGCAGTTCTTC CANTGPHIAGNGQFF
TRBD1 TRBJ2-7 TRBV12-5 many TGTGCTAGTGCCCCACAGGGGAACCTTTACGAGCAGTACTTC CASAPQGNLYEQYF
- TRBJ1-1 TRBV6-5 many TGTGCCAGCAGTTACAGTCGTGGGGACACTGAAGCTTTCTTT CASSYSRGDTEAFF
- TRBJ2-1 TRBV2 - TGTGCCAGCAGGGCTATGAGTATCGATAATGGGCAGTTCTTC CASRAMSIDNGQFF
TRBD2 TRBJ2-1 TRBV19 - TGTGCCAGTACCCAAACCGGGACTAGCGGGAGGGCCATTTCGAATGAGCAGTTCTTC CASTQTGTSGRAISNEQFF
TRBD2 TRBJ2-1 TRBV5-4 many TGTGCCAGCAGCCCGCAAGCGGGAGGGATCGATGAGCAGTTCTTC CASSPQAGGIDEQFF
- TRBJ1-1 TRBV7-9 many TGTGCCAGCAGCTTAATGGAAGTCGGTGAAGCTTTCTTT CASSLMEVGEAFF
TRBD1 TRBJ1-2 TRBV6-5 many TGTGCCAGTACCCAGAAGTTGACAGGGACGGGTGGCTACACCTTC CASTQKLTGTGGYTF
- TRBJ1-4 TRBV5-6 - TGTGCCAGCAGCTTGCTAGGGGATGCAGCTAATGAAAAGCTGTTTTTT CASSLLGDAANEKLFF
- TRBJ2-5 TRBV14 - TGTGCCAGCAGCCTAGGACCCTACAGGGAAGAGACCCTGTGCTTC CASSLGPYREETLCF
- TRBJ1-2 TRBV4-1 - TGCGCCAGCAGCCAGTTGCAGTTGGTCCTAGTCGTGAGGAGCTACACCTTC CASSQLQLVLVVRSYTF
- TRBJ2-5 TRBV5-1 - TGCGCCGGCAGCTTGGCCGCGAACGATGATGGAGAGACCCAGTACTTC CAGSLAANDDGETQYF